This is a list of T cell receptor beta chains from one sample in a study of CD8 T cells in Susac syndrome. Each CDR3 protein gets one entry after TCRdb re-called the immunoSEQ multiplex PCR reads with MiXCR. The table lists over 300,000 distinct CDR3 sequences, just over 90% of them singletons, with approximately 0.065% in the top ten. Sequencing used CD4+ T cells from PBMCs. Source of these receptors: a human donor with multiple sclerosis. CDR3s include the opening cysteine and the closing phenylalanine or tryptophan. The D gene is left open where the match is weak. Some rows have no size entry. The others give once, few or many, or a class for an expanded clone.

TRBV6-2/TRBV6-3	-	TRBJ1-1	-	CASSYSTGEAFF	TGTGCCAGCAGTTACTCGACAGGCGAAGCTTTCTTT
TRBV10-3	-	TRBJ2-7	once	CASGPAGASVGQYF	TGTGCCTCGGGTCCCGCGGGGGCATCGGTGGGGCAGTACTTC
TRBV29-1	-	TRBJ2-7	-	CSVRHGQSEQYF	TGCAGCGTCCGACATGGACAGAGCGAGCAGTACTTC
TRBV7-9	TRBD2	TRBJ2-1	once	CASSLGRLAGPRGDNEQFF	TGTGCCAGCAGCTTAGGGCGCCTAGCGGGACCACGGGGGGACAATGAGCAGTTCTTC
TRBV27	-	TRBJ2-2	-	CASSPQGNTGELFF	TGTGCCAGCAGTCCGCAGGGTAACACCGGGGAGCTGTTTTTT
TRBV15	-	TRBJ1-1	-	CATSRDTSAGVNTEAFF	TGTGCCACCAGCAGAGATACGTCTGCGGGTGTGAACACTGAAGCTTTCTTT
TRBV7-2	TRBD2	TRBJ2-1	-	CASSFTASGSTEQFF	TGTGCCAGCAGCTTTACGGCTAGCGGGAGCACTGAGCAGTTCTTC
TRBV6-5	-	TRBJ1-2	-	CASSYGGTNYGYTF	TGTGCCAGCAGTTACGGGGGCACTAACTATGGCTACACCTTC
TRBV16	-	TRBJ2-6	few	CASSPLAGANVLTF	TGTGCCAGCAGCCCTCTCGCTGGGGCCAACGTCCTGACTTTC
TRBV9	TRBD1	TRBJ2-2	-	CASSVGVWGQGNTGELFF	TGTGCCAGCAGCGTAGGGGTTTGGGGACAGGGGAACACCGGGGAGCTGTTTTTT
TRBV28	TRBD2	TRBJ2-5	-	CASNPGLAGVGTQYF	TGTGCCAGCAACCCCGGACTAGCGGGAGTGGGGACCCAGTACTTC
TRBV29-1	TRBD1	TRBJ2-7	-	CSAGTGEEVYEQYF	TGCAGCGCCGGGACAGGGGAGGAGGTCTACGAGCAGTACTTC
TRBV18	TRBD2	TRBJ2-1	-	CASSPRRGGYNEQFF	TGTGCCAGCTCACCCCGGCGGGGGGGCTACAATGAGCAGTTCTTC
TRBV3-1	-	TRBJ2-7	few	CASSQRGLATYEQYF	TGTGCCAGCAGCCAGCGGGGGCTAGCGACCTACGAGCAGTACTTC
TRBV7-2	-	TRBJ1-1	few	CASSLQGLNTEAFF	TGTGCCAGCAGTTTGCAGGGACTGAACACTGAAGCTTTCTTT
TRBV12-3/TRBV12-4	TRBD2	TRBJ2-7	-	CASSSLAGATYEQYF	TGTGCCAGCAGTTCTCTAGCGGGAGCGACCTACGAGCAGTACTTC
TRBV28	TRBD2	TRBJ2-7	few	CASGGRARPYEQYF	TGTGCCAGCGGGGGGAGGGCCCGACCCTACGAGCAGTACTTC
TRBV19	TRBD1	TRBJ1-5	-	CASRTGVRGNNQPQHF	TGTGCCAGTAGGACAGGGGTCAGGGGAAACAATCAGCCCCAGCATTTT
TRBV29-1	TRBD2	TRBJ2-7	-	CSVEVLVGGMGQYF	TGCAGCGTTGAAGTTCTAGTGGGAGGGATGGGGCAGTACTTC
TRBV3-1	-	TRBJ1-2	-	CASSQVTGDYGYTF	TGTGCCAGCAGCCAAGTGACAGGCGACTATGGCTACACCTTC
TRBV30	-	TRBJ2-2	-	CAWSKEVAGELFF	TGTGCCTGGAGCAAAGAGGTCGCCGGGGAGCTGTTTTTT
TRBV7-2	-	TRBJ2-7	-	CASSVYRAVDEQYF	TGTGCCAGCAGCGTTTACAGGGCGGTCGACGAGCAGTACTTC
TRBV7-3	-	TRBJ2-1	-	CASSLAGQSYNEQFF	TGTGCCAGCAGCTTGGCGGGACAGAGTTACAATGAGCAGTTCTTC
TRBV12-3/TRBV12-4	-	TRBJ1-1	once	CASRPKGGWTEAFF	TGTGCCAGCAGACCTAAGGGGGGGTGGACTGAAGCTTTCTTT
TRBV12-3/TRBV12-4	-	TRBJ2-3	-	CASSLIDPTDTQYF	TGTGCCAGCAGCCTCATCGACCCGACAGATACGCAGTATTTT
TRBV12-5	-	TRBJ2-2	once	CASGLVSTRDTNTGELFF	TGTGCTAGTGGTTTGGTTTCCACCCGGGACACGAACACCGGGGAGCTGTTTTTT
TRBV6-2/TRBV6-3	-	TRBJ1-5	-	CASSYEVAGPGGNQPQHF	TGTGCCAGCAGTTACGAAGTCGCCGGGCCGGGGGGCAATCAGCCCCAGCATTTT
TRBV7-6	TRBD2	TRBJ2-2	-	CASSLRTSGRTVAGELFF	TGTGCCAGCAGCCTCAGGACTAGCGGGAGGACGGTAGCCGGGGAGCTGTTTTTT
TRBV3-1	-	TRBJ1-1	-	CASSLGGARTEAFF	TGTGCCAGCAGCCTCGGGGGGGCGAGAACTGAAGCTTTCTTT
TRBV7-3	-	TRBJ2-3	-	CASSFMPGRSDTQYF	TGTGCCAGCAGCTTTATGCCGGGACGATCGGATACGCAGTATTTT
TRBV9	TRBD2	TRBJ2-7	-	CASSAGIAGGPEEQYF	TGTGCCAGCAGCGCGGGCATAGCGGGAGGGCCGGAAGAGCAGTACTTC
TRBV12-3/TRBV12-4	-	TRBJ2-7	-	CASSLGRDTYEQYF	TGTGCCAGCAGTTTAGGGCGGGACACCTACGAGCAGTACTTC
TRBV7-2	-	TRBJ1-5	-	CASSLATTEHNQPQHF	TGTGCCAGCAGCTTAGCGACCACAGAGCACAATCAGCCCCAGCATTTT
TRBV10-3	TRBD2	TRBJ2-1	-	CAISGISGDNEQFF	TGTGCCATCAGCGGTATTAGCGGGGACAATGAGCAGTTCTTC
TRBV6-2/TRBV6-3	TRBD2	TRBJ2-5	-	CASSSTRLAGGETQYF	TGTGCCAGCAGTTCTACTCGACTAGCGGGAGGCGAGACCCAGTACTTC
TRBV6-4	TRBD1	TRBJ1-1	-	CASAVEQGHTEAFF	TGTGCCAGCGCGGTGGAACAGGGGCACACTGAAGCTTTCTTT
TRBV24-1	-	TRBJ1-2	-	CATSDRGIAYGYTF	TGTGCCACCAGTGATCGGGGGATCGCCTATGGCTACACCTTC
TRBV7-9	TRBD2	TRBJ2-1	-	CASSFNSGGAYNEQFF	TGTGCCAGCAGCTTCAATAGCGGGGGCGCCTACAATGAGCAGTTCTTC
TRBV12-3/TRBV12-4	-	TRBJ1-5	-	CASSLAVADRQPQHF	TGTGCCAGCAGTTTAGCCGTCGCCGACCGACAGCCCCAGCATTTT
TRBV12-5	TRBD1	TRBJ2-2	-	CASGLVRGTGFTGELFF	TGTGCTAGTGGTTTGGTACGGGGGACAGGGTTCACCGGGGAGCTGTTTTTT
TRBV9	TRBD1	TRBJ1-1	-	CASGRTGLSEAFF	TGTGCCAGCGGTAGGACAGGGTTATCTGAAGCTTTCTTT
TRBV5-1	TRBD1	TRBJ2-7	-	CASRGNRGVYEQYF	TGCGCCAGCAGAGGCAACAGGGGCGTTTACGAGCAGTACTTC
TRBV6-1	-	TRBJ1-6	-	CASLPTGINSPLHF	TGTGCCAGCTTACCGACAGGAATTAATTCACCCCTCCACTTT
TRBV5-1	-	TRBJ2-1	-	CASSLRGGNLNNEQFF	TGCGCCAGCAGCCTCAGGGGCGGGAACCTGAACAATGAGCAGTTCTTC
TRBV6-2/TRBV6-3	-	TRBJ2-5	-	CASMLGETQYF	TGTGCCAGCATGTTGGGAGAGACCCAGTACTTC
TRBV20-1	TRBD1	TRBJ1-1	-	CSASDRTNTEAFF	TGCAGTGCCTCGGACAGGACGAACACTGAAGCTTTCTTT
TRBV27	TRBD1	TRBJ2-7	few	CASSFDRGPYEQYF	TGTGCCAGCAGTTTTGACAGGGGACCCTACGAGCAGTACTTC
TRBV10-3	-	TRBJ2-5	-	CAISESQETQYF	TGTGCCATCAGTGAGTCCCAAGAGACCCAGTACTTC
TRBV14	TRBD2	TRBJ2-5	-	CASSLLAGVPRETQYF	TGTGCCAGCAGCCTTCTAGCGGGGGTGCCCCGAGAGACCCAGTACTTC
TRBV11-2	TRBD1	TRBJ1-1	-	CASSSRGQGARQAFF	TGTGCCAGCAGCTCACGGGGACAGGGGGCAAGGCAAGCTTTCTTT
TRBV12-5	TRBD1	TRBJ1-2	-	CASGPRQGYGYTF	TGTGCTAGTGGACCACGACAGGGCTATGGCTACACCTTC
TRBV20-1	-	TRBJ1-3	-	CSAGTGGNTIYF	TGCAGTGCTGGAACAGGGGGAAACACCATATATTTT
TRBV30	-	TRBJ1-4	-	CAWGRDGEKLFF	TGTGCCTGGGGCAGGGATGGTGAAAAACTGTTTTTT